This T cell receptor beta chain originates from a study of T-cell memory formation after mild COVID-19. This CDR3 spans 15 amino acids. Trimming stripped 6 bases from V and 0 bases from J, with 13 bases between. The germline V gene encodes CDR1 SNHLY and CDR2 FYNNEI. General study findings and limits: The CD4+ clones that contracted clustered mainly within CM and EM, and the CD8+ clones concentrated in EMRA. Contracting clones from day 15 to 85 had balanced CD4/CD8; later expanders favoured CD4+.

This clonotype has a handful of counts. The antigen is unknown. Barcoded TCR alpha and TCR beta cDNA libraries with UMIs came from 5'RACE using constant-segment primers. TCRdb processed the 5' RACE reads anew with MiXCR; each CDR3 protein has one entry. The sample yields nearly 200,000 distinct CDR3 sequences, around 18% seen once. The gene calls are TRBV2 and TRBJ2-3; D is unresolved. The sequenced material came from PBMCs or a T cell subset sorted from them (not recorded which). This clonotype originated in an adult woman who had mild COVID-19 (a few samples of this study predate the infection). Cell type and time point are not known. In nucleotides, the CDR3 is TGTGCCAGCAGCTTGGAAAATGGTAGCACAGATACGCAGTATTTT. Amino acids: CASSLENGSTDTQYF.